The rows below give T cell receptor beta chains drawn from one sample of a study of cytomegalovirus exposure and HLA in healthy donors. Produced via immunoSEQ multiplex PCR; TCRdb's table is partial and in-frame only. Among some 98,000 clones listed, roughly 70% were seen once. Sequenced input: PBMCs. These receptors were obtained from a man over 45 in good health and CMV-seronegative. The CDR3 runs from the conserved cysteine through the conserved F or W. A D gene is named only where the DNA matches it firmly. Clone size is shown for a subset of rows, as once, few, many or a class of expanded clone.

- TRBJ2-1 TRBV18 - CASSLWTGSSYNEQFF TGTGCCAGCTCACTTTGGACGGGGAGCTCCTACAATGAGCAGTTCTTC
TRBD1 TRBJ1-4 TRBV5-6 - CASSSIQGAANEKLFF TGTGCCAGCAGCTCCATCCAGGGGGCAGCTAATGAAAAACTGTTTTTT
TRBD1 TRBJ2-7 TRBV27 few CASSLSTGVGEQYF TGTGCCAGCAGTTTATCCACAGGGGTGGGTGAGCAGTACTTC
TRBD1 TRBJ2-7 TRBV19 - CASSAPGQGTYEQYF TGTGCCAGTAGCGCTCCGGGACAGGGGACCTACGAGCAGTACTTC
TRBD1 TRBJ1-1 TRBV5-1 - CASRGQGGNTEAFF TGCGCCAGCAGAGGACAGGGGGGAAACACTGAAGCTTTCTTT
TRBD2 TRBJ2-1 TRBV10-1 - CASSPPSGSYEQFF TGCGCCAGCAGTCCACCAAGCGGGAGTTATGAGCAGTTCTTC
- TRBJ2-5 TRBV29-1 - CSVQGLGETQYF TGCAGCGTCCAGGGGTTGGGGGAGACCCAGTACTTC
- TRBJ1-4 TRBV6-5 - CASHPGGRLNEKLFF TGTGCCAGCCACCCGGGGGGCCGACTTAATGAAAAACTGTTTTTT
- TRBJ2-7 TRBV10-1 few CASNGGNEQYF TGCGCCAGCAATGGAGGTAACGAGCAGTACTTC
TRBD1 TRBJ1-2 TRBV28 - CASEEGGRNYGYTF TGTGCCAGCGAGGAAGGGGGCAGGAACTATGGCTACACCTTC
- TRBJ1-1 TRBV5-1 - CAIWVRANEAFF TGCGCCATCTGGGTCAGGGCTAATGAAGCTTTCTTT
TRBD2 TRBJ2-7 TRBV5-6 few CASSLLRGGPDEQYF TGTGCCAGCAGCTTGTTGCGGGGGGGGCCGGACGAGCAGTACTTC
- TRBJ1-3 TRBV13 - CASSPGGVSGNTIYF TGTGCCAGCAGCCCCGGCGGAGTGTCTGGAAACACCATATATTTT